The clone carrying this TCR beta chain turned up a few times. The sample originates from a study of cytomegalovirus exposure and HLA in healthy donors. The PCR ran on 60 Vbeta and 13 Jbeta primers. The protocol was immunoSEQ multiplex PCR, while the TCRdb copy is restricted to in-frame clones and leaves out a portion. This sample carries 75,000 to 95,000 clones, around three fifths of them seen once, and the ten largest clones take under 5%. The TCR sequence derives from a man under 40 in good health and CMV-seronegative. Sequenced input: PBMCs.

CDR3 coding DNA: TGTGCCACTTCCACCCCCCGGACTAGGGACGAGCAGTACTTC. Protein: CATSTPRTRDEQYF. The J gene is TRBJ2-7, the V gene TRBV15; 7 nucleotides agree with TRBD2. In germline, CDR1 is LNHNV, CDR2 YYDKDF (reference sequence). The CDR3 contains 14 residues. The J segment lost 5 bases and the V segment lost 9 bases, leaving 13 bases of the junction unmatched.